Sequencing of this T cell receptor (beta chain) was carried out in a study of blood T cell repertoires in COVID-19. Study-level information: Acute and convalescent COVID-19 samples came from the United States, Italy and Spain. Nucleic acid was either cDNA or gDNA, and it came from T cells, B-cell-depleted T cells, or PBMCs.

Assignments of participants to cohorts depended upon their own reported clinical history. In germline, CDR1 is SEHNR, CDR2 FQNEAQ (reference sequence). Trimming left V 4 bases short and J 1 base short, with 11 bases between. The CDR3 consists of 15 residues. Original processing methods: Using reference gene primer amplification, nucleated cell counts were estimated. Profiling relied on immunoSEQ multiplex PCR, and the TCRdb table lists in-frame clones only, not all of them. D and trimming come from the DNA, and the V and J calls and clone size come from that table. Altogether 200,000 to 250,000 clones are present, approximately 84% being singletons, with the ten largest covering around 16%.

The rearrangement uses TRBV7-9 and TRBJ1-5, with a possible D match to TRBD1 (6 bases). Sequencing used PBMCs or T cells enriched from blood (not recorded which). This clonotype was sampled from a man in his forties or fifties who had recovered from COVID-19. CDR3 sequence reads: CASSSQGLSNQPQHF. The CDR3 bases are TGTGCCAGCAGCTCACAGGGTCTAAGCAATCAGCCCCAGCATTTT.